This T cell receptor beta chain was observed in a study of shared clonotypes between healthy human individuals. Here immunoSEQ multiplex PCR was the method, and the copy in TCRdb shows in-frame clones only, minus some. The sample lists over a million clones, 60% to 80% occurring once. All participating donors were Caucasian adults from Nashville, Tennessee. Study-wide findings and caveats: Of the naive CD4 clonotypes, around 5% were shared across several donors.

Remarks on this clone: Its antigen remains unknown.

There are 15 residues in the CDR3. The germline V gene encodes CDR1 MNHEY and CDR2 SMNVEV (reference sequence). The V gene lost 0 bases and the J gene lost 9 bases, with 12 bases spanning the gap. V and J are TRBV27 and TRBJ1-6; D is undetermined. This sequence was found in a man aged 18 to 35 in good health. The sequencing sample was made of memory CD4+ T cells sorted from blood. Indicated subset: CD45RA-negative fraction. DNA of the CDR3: TGTGCCAGCAGTTTATCAAGGTCCCGGGGTTCACCCCTCCACTTT. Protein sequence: CASSLSRSRGSPLHF.